These 18 T cell receptor beta chains originate from one sample sequenced in a study of T cell responses to AZD1222 COVID-19 vaccine. Produced via immunoSEQ multiplex PCR; TCRdb's table is partial and in-frame only. This table has over 110,000 clones, more than 85% appearing once. The material sequenced was peripheral blood, taken on day 0 of AZD1222 vaccination. All receptors come from an adult in good health.

The CDR3 spells CASSVRDRPDGGDTGELFF. CDR3 in DNA: TGTGCCAGCAGCGTGCGGGACAGGCCGGACGGGGGGGACACCGGGGAGCTGTTTTTT. V gene TRBV2 combines with J gene TRBJ2-2; D assignment may be TRBD1 or TRBD2 (8 bases each). V lost 6 bases to trimming and J lost 3 bases, with 26 bases between them. The CDR3 is 19 residues long. CDR1 and CDR2 (germline): SNHLY, FYNNEI.

V and J are TRBV6-5 and TRBJ1-2; D remains ambiguous. V was shortened by 6 bases and J by 2 bases, with 10 bases between the two germline ends. Germline CDR1 reads MNHEY; CDR2 reads SVGAGI. The CDR3 is 13 residues long. The CDR3 nucleotides are TGTGCCAGCAGCCCACAGCCCAACTATGGCTACACCTTC. Its translation: CASSPQPNYGYTF.

The CDR3 is CASSEASGNYEQYF. The CDR3 DNA sequence: TGTGCCAGCAGTGAGGCTAGCGGGAACTACGAGCAGTACTTC. V is TRBV2 and J is TRBJ2-7, with 9 bases fitting TRBD2. J lost 3 bases, V lost 3 bases, and 3 bases had no gene match. Germline V gives CDR1 SNHLY, CDR2 FYNNEI. The length of the CDR3 is 14 residues.

V usage is TRBV3-1 (or the pseudogene TRBV3-2) and J usage is TRBJ1-3, with unresolved D. Germline CDR1 and CDR2: LGHDT and YNNKEL (reference sequence). The CDR3 has 16 amino acids. V lost 4 bases to trimming and J lost 0 bases, with 13 bases between them. CDR3 in DNA: TGTGCCAGCAGCCTTATGGACCGCAACTCTGGAAACACCATATATTTT. Translation: CASSLMDRNSGNTIYF.

The chain employs TRBV3-1 (or the pseudogene TRBV3-2) and TRBJ1-1; D remains unclear. Germline loops: CDR1 LGHDT, CDR2 YNNKEL (reference sequence). Trimming removed 2 bases from V and 5 bases from J, with 9 bases in between. This CDR3 contains 13 residues. The CDR3 DNA follows: TGTGCCAGCAGCCAAACATGGGATACTGAAGCTTTCTTT. Amino acids: CASSQTWDTEAFF.

The chain employs TRBV5-4 and TRBJ2-1, with 12 bases aligning to TRBD2. Trimming took 1 base from V and 4 from J; bases not matched to a gene: 6. The CDR3 sequence is 17 residues long. The V gene's germline CDR1 is SGHNT and CDR2 YYREEE (reference sequence). CDR3 region: CASSLPLGTSGYNEQFF. The CDR3 DNA follows: TGTGCCAGCAGCTTGCCTCTCGGGACTAGCGGGTACAATGAGCAGTTCTTC.

The chain's CDR3 is CAWTGTGNTIYF. In DNA form, the CDR3 reads TGTGCCTGGACGGGCACCGGAAACACCATATATTTT. This chain links TRBV30 with TRBJ1-3; D gene ambiguous. Germline CDR1 is GTSNPN and CDR2 is SVGIG (reference sequence). The CDR3 spans 12 residues. V lost 4 bases and J 4 bases, leaving 8 bases between the germline ends.

The CDR3 sequence: CASSLSHNGAFTDTQYF. CDR3 coding DNA: TGTGCCAGCAGCTTATCCCACAACGGGGCCTTTACAGATACGCAGTATTTT. The V call is TRBV7-8, the J call TRBJ2-3; D tentatively fits TRBD1 or TRBD2 (5 bases each). V lost 2 bases and J 3 bases, leaving 18 bases between the germline ends. The CDR3 loop spans 17 amino acids. The germline V gene has CDR1 SGHVS and CDR2 FQNEAQ.

The chain carries TRBV27 and TRBJ1-4; unclear D gene. The CDR3 has 14 amino acids. V lost 3 bases to trimming and J lost 0 bases, with 5 bases between them. Germline V gene data show CDR1 as MNHEY and CDR2 as SMNVEV (reference sequence). This CDR3 reads CASSFSATNEKLFF. DNA for the CDR3: TGTGCCAGCAGTTTCAGCGCAACTAATGAAAAACTGTTTTTT.

J is TRBJ1-2 and V is TRBV7-9, with 7 bases fitting TRBD1. V shed 5 bases and J 4 bases; nucleotides not matched to a gene: 7. Germline-derived CDR1 and CDR2 are SEHNR and FQNEAQ (reference sequence). The CDR3 loop spans 14 amino acids. This CDR3 is CASSPRTGGYGYTF. DNA for the CDR3: TGTGCCAGCAGCCCGAGGACAGGCGGCTATGGCTACACCTTC.

The rearrangement links TRBV5-8 to TRBJ2-3; 8 nucleotides align to TRBD1. V lost 3 bases to trimming and J lost 2 bases; unmatched junction nucleotides: 14. Per germline, CDR1 SGHTS and CDR2 YDEGEE. This CDR3 contains 18 residues. The CDR3 spells CASSYLRQGSLHTDTQYF. DNA of the CDR3: TGTGCCAGCAGCTACCTCCGACAGGGGTCCCTTCACACAGATACGCAGTATTTT.

The V call is TRBV7-2, the J call TRBJ2-4; D is perhaps TRBD1 or TRBD2 (5 bases each). The germline gives CDR1 SGHTA, CDR2 FQGNSA. Trimming shortened V by 5 bases and J by 0 bases, and 14 bases separated the two germline ends. The length of the CDR3 is 16 residues. The CDR3 DNA sequence: TGTGCCAGCAGCCCAGAGGGGTTTTTAGCCAAAAACATTCAGTACTTC. Its translation: CASSPEGFLAKNIQYF.

The chain combines TRBV11-2 with TRBJ2-4; possibly TRBD2 for D (5 bases). From germline, CDR1 is SGHAT and CDR2 FQNNGV. CDR3 length: 11 amino acids. Trimming pared 8 bases from V and 8 bases from J, leaving 10 bases between. This CDR3 is CASGFGDIQYF. The CDR3 DNA reads TGTGCCAGCGGGTTCGGGGACATTCAGTACTTC. Full variable domain (outside the CDR3, taken from reference TRBV11-2 and TRBJ2-4): EAGVAQSPRYKIIEKRQSVAFWCNPISGHATLYWYQQILGQGPKLLIQFQNNGVVDDSQLPKDRFSAERLKGVDSTLKIQPAKLEDSAVYLCASGFGDIQYFGAGTRLSVL.

The sample holds one count of this clone. The CDR3 DNA reads as TGTGCTAGTGGTTTGGTACAGGGTTGGGGCGAGCAGTACTTC. Residues: CASGLVQGWGEQYF. The chain couples TRBV12-5 to TRBJ2-7; TRBD1 might be the D (6 bases). The CDR3 runs to 14 residues. Germline lookup yields CDR1 LGHNT and CDR2 FRNRAP. Trimming took 0 bases from V and 6 from J, leaving 12 bases between them.

The chain has TRBV7-2 and TRBJ2-5, with TRBD1 as a possible D gene (6 bases). Trimming stripped 5 bases from V and 5 bases from J, with 9 bases between. Germline loops: CDR1 SGHTA, CDR2 FQGNSA. This CDR3 comprises 12 residues. The CDR3 protein is CASSQGWETQYF. The CDR3 DNA reads TGTGCCAGCAGCCAGGGGTGGGAGACCCAGTACTTC.

For this clone: The limits of the CDR3 on the DNA are not certain, so only TCRdb's listed CDR3 is given. The V gene is TRBV7-2, the J gene TRBJ2-1; TRBD2, the table's D call, lacks a check against the DNA. The CDR3 has 11 residues if both end residues are counted. In germline, CDR1 is SGHTA, CDR2 FQGNSA. CDR3 residues: CASSFGGGAFF.

The chain has TRBV7-6 and TRBJ1-6; 7 nucleotides line up with TRBD1. The length of the CDR3 is 16 residues. Trimming at V came to 5 bases and at J to 7 bases, leaving 11 bases not matched to a gene. Germline V CDR1 and CDR2: SGHVS, FNYEAQ. CDR3 protein: CASSRHRDRANSPLHF. CDR3 DNA: TGTGCCAGCAGCCGCCATCGAGACAGGGCAAATTCACCCCTCCACTTT.

The chain links TRBV18 to TRBJ2-5; TRBD1 agrees at 9 bases. Germline trimming cut 3 bases from V and 1 base from J; bases unmatched to any gene: 3. CDR3 length: 15 residues. CDR1 is KGHSH, CDR2 LQKENI, per germline. CDR3 in DNA: TGTGCCAGCTCACCTTCGACAGGGGGCCAAGAGACCCAGTACTTC. This sequence encodes CASSPSTGGQETQYF.